This TCR beta chain is drawn from a study of cytotoxic CD8 clonotypes in ibrutinib-treated CLL. Study context: The response samples were taken once patients had been treated for a median of about 12 months, range 6 to 36. Findings and caveats of the study: Public clonotypes showed up rarely, and on treatment they shrank or held steady. Clonality was higher at ibrutinib response and returned toward baseline at progression.

This clone occurred many times. As yet, its antigen is unknown. Generated by immunoSEQ multiplex PCR, the TCRdb table keeps only in-frame clones and is missing some. The sample includes 65,000 to 95,000 clones, about 86% of them seen just once. This receptor was identified in a human donor with chronic lymphocytic leukemia. The source material was PBMCs, sampled before ibrutinib treatment.

The CDR3 protein is CSARDGYGYTF. CDR3 DNA: TGCAGTGCTAGAGATGGGTATGGCTACACCTTC. The chain joins TRBV20-1 to TRBJ1-2, with unresolved D. CDR1 and CDR2 from the germline V gene are DFQATT and SNEGSKA (reference sequence). Deletions cut 0 bases from V and 5 bases from J, with 4 bases between. This CDR3 is 11 amino acids long.